A selection of T cell receptor beta chains follows, all from one sample in a study of beta chain features in type 1 diabetes. Sequenced by immunoSEQ multiplex PCR; TCRdb stores in-frame clones only, minus some. Among more than 550,000 clones listed, over 12% were seen once. Sequenced material: naive CD4+ T cells from blood. Receptor source: a young man with type 1 diabetes. CDR3s include the opening cysteine and the closing phenylalanine or tryptophan. A D gene is named only where the DNA matches it firmly. Rows give clone size only sometimes, using once, few, many, or a class for an expanded clone.

clone size	V gene	J gene	D gene	CDR3 protein	CDR3 DNA
NA	TRBV5-1	TRBJ2-2	TRBD1	CASSLGQGANTGELFF	TGCGCCAGCAGCTTGGGACAGGGCGCGAACACCGGGGAGCTGTTTTTT
NA	TRBV4-3	TRBJ2-5	NA	CASSQGLRGQETQYF	TGCGCCAGCAGCCAAGGACTCCGCGGCCAAGAGACCCAGTACTTC
few	TRBV28	TRBJ2-1	NA	CASSLPTGRDEQFF	TGTGCCAGCAGTTTGCCGACAGGGAGGGATGAGCAGTTCTTC
few	TRBV7-9	TRBJ1-4	NA	CASSPPRGANEKLFF	TGTGCCAGCAGCCCCCCAAGGGGAGCTAATGAAAAACTGTTTTTT
NA	TRBV7-7	TRBJ2-1	TRBD2	CASSLDPGGHNEQFF	TGTGCTAGCAGCTTAGATCCGGGAGGTCACAATGAGCAGTTCTTC
NA	TRBV7-9	TRBJ1-1	NA	CASSYRAYAFF	TGTGCCAGCAGCTACAGGGCGTATGCTTTCTTT
NA	TRBV7-2	TRBJ1-5	TRBD1	CASSLGQYSNQPQHF	TGTGCCAGCAGCCTGGGACAGTATAGCAATCAGCCCCAGCATTTT
few	TRBV2	TRBJ2-7	TRBD2	CASSPSGGGEQYF	TGTGCCAGCAGTCCCTCCGGCGGGGGCGAGCAGTACTTC
NA	TRBV6-6	TRBJ1-4	TRBD1	CASSYSDRGQEEKLFF	TGTGCCAGCAGTTACTCCGACAGGGGGCAAGAGGAAAAACTGTTTTTT
NA	TRBV7-2	TRBJ2-4	NA	CASSLDGLAKNIQYF	TGTGCCAGCAGCCTGGACGGCCTAGCCAAAAACATTCAGTACTTC
few	TRBV5-4	TRBJ2-3	NA	CASSQSGHPTDTQYF	TGTGCCAGCAGCCAATCGGGTCACCCCACAGATACGCAGTATTTT
NA	TRBV29-1	TRBJ2-1	TRBD1	CSVESGTGGTYNEQFF	TGCAGCGTCGAAAGCGGGACAGGGGGAACCTACAATGAGCAGTTCTTC
NA	TRBV2	TRBJ2-3	NA	CASRWGSARRADTQYF	TGTGCCAGCAGGTGGGGGAGCGCTCGGAGGGCAGATACGCAGTATTTT
NA	TRBV11-2	TRBJ2-7	NA	CASSLGPLRYEQYF	TGTGCCAGCAGCTTAGGACCCCTGAGGTACGAGCAGTACTTC
few	TRBV6-6	TRBJ2-3	NA	CASSYDLIPSANTQYF	TGTGCCAGCAGTTACGACCTCATCCCCTCTGCGAATACGCAGTATTTT
NA	TRBV9	TRBJ1-6	NA	CASSVEPDDNSPLHF	TGTGCCAGCAGCGTGGAGCCGGATGATAATTCACCCCTCCACTTT
few	TRBV9	TRBJ2-7	TRBD2	CASSPHPGLAGVVEQYF	TGTGCCAGCAGCCCTCATCCGGGACTAGCGGGAGTTGTCGAGCAGTACTTC
few	TRBV27	TRBJ1-2	TRBD1	CASSFYSQGADYGYTF	TGTGCCAGCAGTTTTTACTCACAGGGGGCGGACTATGGCTACACCTTC
NA	TRBV2	TRBJ2-1	TRBD2	CASSEAAGGLRQFF	TGTGCCAGCAGTGAAGCAGCGGGGGGCCTGCGGCAGTTCTTC
few	TRBV29-1	TRBJ2-5	NA	CSLRTLWGTQYF	TGCAGCCTTCGGACACTCTGGGGAACCCAGTACTTC
NA	TRBV30	TRBJ1-5	TRBD1	CAWSRWDRGSQPQHF	TGTGCCTGGAGCCGGTGGGACAGGGGTTCACAGCCCCAGCATTTT
few	TRBV7-2	TRBJ2-3	NA	CASSSDRGPDTQYF	TGTGCCAGCAGCTCCGACCGGGGACCGGATACGCAGTATTTT
few	TRBV30	TRBJ2-7	NA	CAWSNTYEQYF	TGTGCCTGGAGTAACACCTACGAGCAGTACTTC
few	TRBV6-1	TRBJ2-5	NA	CASSGGGAQETQYF	TGTGCCAGCAGTGGTGGGGGGGCACAAGAGACCCAGTACTTC
few	TRBV30	TRBJ2-1	NA	CAAKFYDNEQFF	TGTGCCGCGAAATTTTATGACAATGAGCAGTTCTTC
NA	TRBV19	TRBJ1-5	TRBD1	CASRTPGGDGNQPQHF	TGTGCCAGTAGAACACCAGGGGGGGATGGCAATCAGCCCCAGCATTTT
NA	TRBV2	TRBJ1-5	NA	CASSARYRVSNQPQHF	TGTGCCAGCAGTGCACGATACAGGGTCTCCAATCAGCCCCAGCATTTT
few	TRBV10-3	TRBJ2-7	TRBD2	CATTLAESYEQYF	TGTGCCACCACCCTAGCGGAATCCTACGAGCAGTACTTC
few	TRBV19	TRBJ2-6	NA	CASTQSPQTGANVLTF	TGTGCCAGTACTCAGAGTCCGCAAACTGGGGCCAACGTCCTGACTTTC
few	TRBV30	TRBJ1-5	TRBD1	CAWSFARDSYSNQPQHF	TGTGCCTGGAGTTTTGCCCGGGACAGTTATAGCAATCAGCCCCAGCATTTT
NA	TRBV9	TRBJ2-1	NA	CASSVGLAGYNEQFF	TGTGCCAGCAGCGTAGGGCTAGCAGGGTACAATGAGCAGTTCTTC
NA	TRBV7-9	TRBJ2-7	TRBD1	CASSAGQGPDEQYF	TGTGCCAGCAGCGCGGGACAGGGGCCCGACGAGCAGTACTTC
NA	TRBV29-1	TRBJ1-1	NA	CSVESVRRETEAFF	TGCAGCGTTGAATCCGTCCGGCGAGAAACTGAAGCTTTCTTT